Listed below are T cell receptor beta chains from one sample, sequenced in a study of PD-1 blockade in classical Hodgkin lymphoma. Method: immunoSEQ multiplex PCR; TCRdb's copy keeps in-frame clones and lacks some. Of about 30,000 clones listed, roughly 92% are singletons. Material for sequencing was peripheral blood mononuclear cells (PBMCs). These TCRs come from a human donor with classical Hodgkin lymphoma. Each CDR3 is given with its conserved first and last residue. D genes are given only for firm matches. Rows may omit the clone size; those that give it use once, few, many or a size class.

TRBJ2-3 TRBD1 once TRBV7-2 CASSFHQGAADTQYF TGTGCCAGCAGCTTCCACCAGGGGGCAGCAGATACGCAGTATTTT
TRBJ2-3 - once TRBV4-3 CASSQVPLTEADTQYF TGCGCCAGCAGCCAAGTTCCTCTGACTGAAGCAGATACGCAGTATTTT
TRBJ2-2 TRBD2 - TRBV28 CASSLGLAGGTGELFF TGTGCCAGCAGCCTAGGACTAGCGGGAGGGACCGGGGAGCTGTTTTTT
TRBJ2-3 TRBD2 - TRBV5-1 CATYEGAGGSTDTQYF TGCGCCACCTACGAGGGAGCGGGAGGGAGCACAGATACGCAGTATTTT
TRBJ1-2 TRBD1 - TRBV14 CASSQRTGNYGYTF TGTGCCAGCAGCCAACGGACAGGGAACTATGGCTACACCTTC
TRBJ1-1 - - TRBV7-8 CASSYAGRTEAFF TGTGCCAGCAGTTACGCGGGGCGGACTGAAGCTTTCTTT
TRBJ2-3 TRBD1 - TRBV6-5 CASRQGAHADTQYF TGTGCCAGCAGACAGGGGGCGCACGCAGATACGCAGTATTTT
TRBJ2-5 TRBD2 - TRBV7-2 CASGAVNGVGGRKTQYF TGTGCCAGCGGAGCTGTAAACGGGGTCGGGGGGAGGAAGACCCAGTACTTC
TRBJ1-5 - - TRBV19 CASSRVNLYQPQHF TGTGCCAGTAGTAGGGTAAATTTGTATCAGCCCCAGCATTTT
TRBJ2-7 - - TRBV7-6 CASSSRGRAPYEQYF TGTGCCAGCAGCTCAAGAGGCAGGGCTCCCTACGAGCAGTACTTC
TRBJ2-7 TRBD2 - TRBV5-1 CASSLASGSPREQYF TGCGCCAGCAGCTTGGCCAGCGGGAGCCCTCGCGAGCAGTACTTC
TRBJ2-7 TRBD2 - TRBV11-2 CASSVTSGTSYEQYF TGTGCCAGCAGCGTGACTAGCGGGACCTCCTACGAGCAGTACTTC
TRBJ2-7 - - TRBV6-1 CASKEGRTLYEQYF TGTGCCAGCAAAGAGGGACGGACACTGTACGAGCAGTACTTC